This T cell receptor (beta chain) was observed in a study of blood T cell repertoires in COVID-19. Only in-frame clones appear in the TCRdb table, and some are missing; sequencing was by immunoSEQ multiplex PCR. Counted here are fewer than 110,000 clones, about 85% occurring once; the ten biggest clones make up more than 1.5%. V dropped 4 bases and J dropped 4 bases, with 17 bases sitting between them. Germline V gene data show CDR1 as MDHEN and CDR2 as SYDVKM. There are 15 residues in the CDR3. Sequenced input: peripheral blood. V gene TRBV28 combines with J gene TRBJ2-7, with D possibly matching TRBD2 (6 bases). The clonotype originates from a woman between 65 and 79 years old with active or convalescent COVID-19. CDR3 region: CASSSAGGLGYEQYF. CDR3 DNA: TGTGCCAGCAGTTCCGCAGGAGGGCTCGGTTACGAGCAGTACTTC.